The clone carrying this T cell receptor beta chain was seen repeatedly, ten times or more. What it binds is unknown. The entry originates in a study of T cells in Graves' hyperthyroidism and ophthalmopathy. TCR beta CDR3 region amplification was performed from RNA transcripts. First-round RT-PCR with HTBI primers amplified the TCR CDR3 region. TCRdb passed the multiplex PCR reads through MiXCR, listing each CDR3 protein once. Of about 580,000 distinct CDR3 sequences detected, about 15% appear once; the ten largest clones hold 5.8%. General study points: A 13 V-J signature model discriminated ophthalmopathy versus stable hyperthyroidism.

The CDR3 totals 13 residues. The ends were cut back, 4 bases at V and 0 bases at J, with 6 bases in the middle. Germline CDR1 reads MNHNS; CDR2 reads SASEGT. Among the patients, aged 18 to 65, hyperthyroidism was newly diagnosed and had lasted under 2 months. Pregnant or lactating patients were excluded, as were those with uncontrolled infection or other autoimmune disease. What was sequenced was blood. This TCR came from a woman aged 30 to 39 with Graves' hyperthyroidism that later progressed to Graves' ophthalmopathy. The V call is TRBV6-1, the J call TRBJ1-1; the D is unclear. For the CDR3, the DNA is TGTGCCAGCAGTGCTACTATGAACACTGAAGCTTTCTTT. It specifies CASSATMNTEAFF.